The 27 T cell receptor beta chains presented below share a single source sample, sequenced in a study of technical replicates of blood from a few donors. The method was immunoSEQ multiplex PCR; TCRdb's version includes in-frame clones alone and lacks a portion of them. The table records around 76,000 clones, less than 99% of them present only once. The sequenced sample was T cells isolated from PBMCs. The receptor source for this set is a human donor in good health.

This rearrangement joins TRBV7-2 to TRBJ2-2; a weak D match, TRBD1 (5 bases). Germline loops: CDR1 SGHTA, CDR2 FQGNSA. V dropped 2 bases and J dropped 5 bases, with 15 bases sitting between them. The CDR3 is made up of 16 amino acids. CDR3 sequence: CASSLTSDRTTGELFF. The CDR3 DNA is TGTGCCAGCAGCTTAACTTCTGACAGAACTACCGGGGAGCTGTTTTTT.

CDR3 bases: TGTGCCAGCAGTGAACTTTACAGGGTTGGAAACACCATATATTTT. It yields the protein CASSELYRVGNTIYF. The chain uses TRBV6-1 and TRBJ1-3; D possibly corresponds to TRBD1 (6 bases). Germline loops: CDR1 MNHNS, CDR2 SASEGT. The CDR3 loop spans 15 amino acids. V lost 2 bases and J lost 3, with 11 bases in between.

A single count supports this clone. The chain carries TRBV5-6 and TRBJ2-7; 8 bases are a match to TRBD2. The trim removed 4 bases at V and 3 bases at J, leaving 3 bases unmatched. In germline, CDR1 is SGHDT, CDR2 YYEEEE. This CDR3 contains 13 residues. The DNA of the CDR3 is TGTGCCAGCAGCCCGGGACTAGGCTACGAGCAGTACTTC. Protein product: CASSPGLGYEQYF.

The rearrangement uses TRBV5-1 and TRBJ2-1; D not resolved. With 0 bases removed from V and 10 bases from J, the gap between germline ends came to 14 bases. This CDR3 is built from 14 residues. Per germline, CDR1 SGHRS and CDR2 YFSETQ. CDR3 amino acids: CASSLASPPGEQFF. CDR3 bases: TGCGCCAGCAGCTTGGCCTCGCCCCCCGGGGAGCAGTTCTTC.

DNA of the CDR3: TGTGCCAGCTCACCACCGGCAGGGGGCATAGAGACCCAGTACTTC. Its protein is CASSPPAGGIETQYF. The gene calls are TRBV18 and TRBJ2-5; 8 bases map to TRBD1. After removal of 0 bases from V and 4 bases from J, the junction contained 4 bases not matched to a gene. CDR3 length: 15 residues. Per germline, CDR1 KGHSH and CDR2 LQKENI.

This rearrangement joins TRBV27 to TRBJ1-2, with D possibly matching TRBD1 (6 bases). CDR3 length: 15 amino acids. Per germline, CDR1 MNHEY and CDR2 SMNVEV (reference sequence). V lost 0 bases to trimming and J lost 2 bases, with 10 bases between them. CDR3 protein: CASSLSWDTNYGYTF. CDR3 nucleotides: TGTGCCAGCAGTTTATCGTGGGACACCAACTATGGCTACACCTTC.

V is TRBV19 and J is TRBJ2-7; TRBD2 might be the D (5 bases). Germline CDR1 LNHDA, CDR2 SQIVND (reference sequence). This CDR3 spans 16 amino acids. V was cut by 5 bases and J by 4 bases, with 21 bases left in between. The CDR3 nucleotides are TGTGCCAGTAGTGCGGCCGCGGGCAGGTATGGTTACGAGCAGTACTTC. This sequence encodes CASSAAAGRYGYEQYF.

The gene calls are TRBV27 and TRBJ2-1; maybe TRBD1 (5 bases). Looked up from germline, CDR1 is MNHEY and CDR2 is SMNVEV (reference sequence). Between the trimmed V and J ends, which lost 7 bases and 0 bases, there was a span of 13 bases. The CDR3 has 15 amino acids. CDR3 loop: CASTHRSSSYNEQFF. The CDR3 bases are TGTGCCAGCACTCACAGGTCCAGCTCCTACAATGAGCAGTTCTTC.

V gene TRBV25-1 combines with J gene TRBJ2-6; D is perhaps TRBD1 (5 bases). V gave up 7 bases and J gave up 2 bases, with 12 bases separating them. Germline CDR1 is MGHDK and CDR2 is SYGVNS. The CDR3 consists of 15 residues. This chain's CDR3 is CASTASGPGANVLTF. The CDR3 coding sequence is TGTGCCAGCACGGCCTCAGGGCCTGGGGCCAACGTCCTGACTTTC.

The rearrangement joins TRBV25-1 to TRBJ1-1, with D unclear. The ends were cut back, 7 bases at V and 2 bases at J, with 8 bases in the middle. Germline CDR1 reads MGHDK; CDR2 reads SYGVNS. CDR3 length: 12 residues. The CDR3 sequence: CASNRGNTEAFF. The CDR3 DNA is TGTGCCAGCAACCGGGGAAACACTGAAGCTTTCTTT.

The V and J genes are TRBV19 and TRBJ1-3; D not resolved. CDR1 LNHDA and CDR2 SQIVND come from the germline V gene (reference sequence). This CDR3 region has 15 residues. V was pared by 7 bases and J by 4 bases, with 17 bases between. The DNA of the CDR3 is TGTGCCAGTACCCCTCGGCCGGGTGGGGGAAACACCATATATTTT. Protein sequence: CASTPRPGGGNTIYF.

The gene calls are TRBV5-4 and TRBJ1-1, with TRBD1 as a possible D gene (6 bases). The CDR3 runs to 14 residues. V lost 0 bases, J lost 0 bases, and 6 bases lay in between. Germline V gene sequence: CDR1 SGHNT, CDR2 YYREEE (reference sequence). Written as DNA, the CDR3 is TGTGCCAGCAGCTTGGACAGGGTGAACACTGAAGCTTTCTTT. Amino acids: CASSLDRVNTEAFF.

The genes are TRBV7-2 and TRBJ1-2; TRBD1 matches 7 bases. This CDR3 region has 14 residues. CDR1 is SGHTA, CDR2 FQGNSA, per germline. V lost 8 bases to trimming and J lost 7 bases; unmatched junction nucleotides: 13. The CDR3 DNA is TGTGCCAGCGGGAGGCAGGGGGAATGGGCTGGCTACACCTTC. Its translation is CASGRQGEWAGYTF.

The chain carries TRBV5-1 and TRBJ2-1; 7 positions match TRBD2. Germline lookup yields CDR1 SGHRS and CDR2 YFSETQ. This CDR3 is 15 amino acids long. Unmatched junction bases numbered 5, after V lost 0 bases and J lost 5 bases. The CDR3 region has the DNA TGCGCCAGCAGCTTGGTTCTAGCGGCTAACAATGAGCAGTTCTTC. Translating it yields CASSLVLAANNEQFF.

The V gene is TRBV27, the J gene TRBJ1-5, with D perhaps matching TRBD1 (6 bases). Between the trimmed V and J ends, which lost 3 bases and 3 bases, there was a span of 12 bases. The CDR3 loop spans 15 amino acids. CDR1 MNHEY and CDR2 SMNVEV come from the germline V gene (reference sequence). The DNA of the CDR3 is TGTGCCAGCAGTTTTGGGGGGGCCGTCAATCAGCCCCAGCATTTT. The encoded protein is CASSFGGAVNQPQHF.

The CDR3 is CASSLGGGVSYGYTF. The DNA of the CDR3 is TGTGCCAGCAGCTTGGGGGGGGGCGTTAGCTATGGCTACACCTTC. The V call is TRBV7-8, the J call TRBJ1-2, with a tentative D call TRBD1 (6 bases). Looked up from germline, CDR1 is SGHVS and CDR2 is FQNEAQ. Trimming shortened V by 3 bases and J by 4 bases, and 15 bases separated the two germline ends. The CDR3 is 15 amino acids.

This sequence joins TRBV19 and TRBJ1-2; 8 nucleotides line up with TRBD1. The CDR3 is made up of 15 amino acids. Germline CDR1 is LNHDA and CDR2 is SQIVND (reference sequence). After removal of 2 bases from V and 4 bases from J, the junction contained 6 bases not matched to a gene. This CDR3 is CASSILDRDFYGYTF. CDR3 bases: TGTGCCAGTAGTATACTGGACAGGGATTTCTATGGCTACACCTTC.

A single count supports this clone. The chain's CDR3 is CASSFNVDRINTEAFF. Here the CDR3 DNA reads TGTGCCAGCAGTTTTAATGTTGACAGGATAAACACTGAAGCTTTCTTT. The J gene is TRBJ1-1, the V gene TRBV28, with D maybe TRBD1 (6 bases). The CDR3 runs 16 residues. Per germline, CDR1 MDHEN and CDR2 SYDVKM. V was shortened by 3 bases and J by 2 bases, with 16 bases between the two germline ends.

A single count supports this clone. V gene TRBV5-6 combines with J gene TRBJ1-2, with D hard to call. The CDR3 consists of 14 residues. Trimming pared 0 bases from V and 4 bases from J, leaving 10 bases between. The germline V gene has CDR1 SGHDT and CDR2 YYEEEE. In DNA, the CDR3 is TGTGCCAGCAGCTTGGAACAGATCCCCTATGGCTACACCTTC. Translating it yields CASSLEQIPYGYTF.

The chain has TRBV4-1 and TRBJ1-1; the match to TRBD1 covers 8 bases. Unmatched junction bases numbered 7, after V lost 1 base and J lost 3 bases. Per germline, CDR1 MGHRA and CDR2 YSYEKL. The CDR3 has 16 residues. The CDR3 DNA reads as TGCGCCAGCAGCCAAGGGGGAGACAGGGGTTACACTGAAGCTTTCTTT. This gives the protein CASSQGGDRGYTEAFF.

V gene TRBV30 combines with J gene TRBJ2-3; D may be TRBD1 (6 bases). This CDR3 spans 14 amino acids. Germline CDR1 GTSNPN, CDR2 SVGIG (reference sequence). V was shortened by 3 bases and J by 1 base, with 11 bases between the two germline ends. This CDR3 reads CAWRRRQGTDTQYF. The DNA for the CDR3 is TGTGCCTGGAGGCGCAGACAGGGCACAGATACGCAGTATTTT.

The chain uses TRBV2 and TRBJ2-1; 8 bases align to TRBD2. Germline V gene lookup returns CDR1 SNHLY and CDR2 FYNNEI. V lost 7 bases and J lost 2; bases outside the gene matches: 7. The CDR3 is 15 residues long. For the CDR3, the DNA is TGTGCCAGCAAGATTAGCGGGGTCACCTACAATGAGCAGTTCTTC. Translation gives CASKISGVTYNEQFF.

This rearrangement joins TRBV7-9 to TRBJ2-5; TRBD2 aligns across 9 bases. The CDR3 consists of 14 residues. J lost 9 bases, V lost 8 bases, and 13 bases had no gene match. Germline values: CDR1 SEHNR, CDR2 FQNEAQ (reference sequence). The CDR3 here is CASSRTSDYRAQYF. CDR3 coding DNA: TGTGCCAGCTCCCGGACTAGCGATTATAGGGCCCAGTACTTC.

This rearrangement joins TRBV7-3 to TRBJ2-5; TRBD1 aligns across 9 bases. The CDR3 sequence is 15 residues long. Trimming at V came to 6 bases and at J to 5 bases, leaving 10 bases not matched to a gene. In germline, CDR1 is SGHTA, CDR2 FQGTGA. CDR3 sequence: CASSSGQGIWETQYF. The CDR3 region has the DNA TGTGCCAGCAGTTCTGGACAGGGGATTTGGGAGACCCAGTACTTC. The complete variable domain, with remaining parts taken from reference TRBV7-3 and TRBJ2-5, reads GAGVSQTPSNKVTEKGKYVELRCDPISGHTALYWYRQSLGQGPEFLIYFQGTGAADDSGLPNDRFFAVRPEGSVSTLKIQRTERGDSAVYLCASSSGQGIWETQYFGPGTRLLVL.

This chain joins TRBV21-1 and TRBJ2-7; the table assigns TRBD2, which was not confirmed against the DNA. TRBV21-1 is recorded as a pseudogene. CDR3 length: 17 amino acids. The CDR3 coding sequence is TGTGCCAGCAGCAAAGCCCTAGCGGGAATTTGGTCCTACGAGCAGTACTTC. Its protein product is CASSKALAGIWSYEQYF.

V and J are TRBV11-2 and TRBJ2-7; the D is unclear. The CDR3 is 13 residues long. Trimming left V 3 bases short and J 2 bases short, with 8 bases between. Germline V gene lookup returns CDR1 SGHAT and CDR2 FQNNGV. CDR3 nucleotides: TGTGCCAGCAGCTTGCGCGTAACCTACGAGCAGTACTTC. Translating gives CASSLRVTYEQYF.

This clone was observed a single time. The chain couples TRBV4-1 to TRBJ2-7, with TRBD2 matching over 8 bases. The CDR3 extends over 15 amino acids. Germline V gene sequence: CDR1 MGHRA, CDR2 YSYEKL. J lost 2 bases, V lost 1 base, and 4 bases had no gene match. The CDR3 DNA reads TGCGCCAGCAGCCAAGGACCGGGACTAGCCTACGAGCAGTACTTC. This encodes CASSQGPGLAYEQYF.